The clone carrying this TCR beta chain was counted at least ten times. What it binds is unknown. The CDR3 contains 16 residues. V was pared by 4 bases and J by 2 bases, with 7 bases of the junction left unmatched. CDR1 SGHTA and CDR2 FQGNSA come from the germline V gene. This entry is derived from a study of blood T cells in healthy people across ages. General observations from the study: Percentage of naive T cells showed a strong correlation with TCR beta diversity.

PCR was performed a second time for 7 to 11 cycles using a sample-barcoded 5' primer and a J-beta primer mix. One entry per CDR3 protein, called by TCRdb with MiXCR from the 5' RACE reads. The data show some 900,000 distinct CDR3 sequences, with around 28% seen just once and 15% to 20% held by the top ten. Each donor gave about 9.3 milliliters of peripheral blood. The V and J genes are TRBV7-2 and TRBJ1-5; 8 nucleotides match TRBD1. The clonotype was recovered from a woman aged 80 or older in good health. The sequencing sample was made of blood. This chain's CDR3 is CASSYDGQGRNQPQHF. CDR3 in DNA: TGTGCCAGCAGCTACGATGGACAGGGACGCAATCAGCCCCAGCATTTT.